Below are 27 T cell receptor beta chains sequenced from a single sample in a study of cytomegalovirus exposure and HLA in healthy donors. The primer mix had 60 Vbeta and 13 Jbeta primers. Profiling relied on immunoSEQ multiplex PCR, and the TCRdb table lists in-frame clones only, not all of them. The sample is made up of about 46,000 clones, and the top ten hold under 1.3% of it. The sequencing sample was made of PBMCs. The receptors derive from a woman between 40 and 55 years old in good health and CMV-seronegative.

This chain joins TRBV9 and TRBJ1-4, with D maybe TRBD1 (5 bases). The germline V gene encodes CDR1 SGDLS and CDR2 YYNGEE. Trimming took 4 bases from V and 0 from J, leaving 13 bases between them. This CDR3 is 16 amino acids long. CDR3 sequence reads: CASSPRGSPTNEKLFF. In DNA form, the CDR3 reads TGTGCCAGCAGCCCCCGGGGGTCCCCAACTAATGAAAAACTGTTTTTT.

The chain is built from TRBV28 and TRBJ1-1; D remains unclear. The V and J ends lost 8 bases and 3 bases respectively, with 4 bases between them. CDR3 size: 10 residues. CDR1 and CDR2 from the germline V gene are MDHEN and SYDVKM. For the CDR3, the DNA is TGTGCCAGCTCAGACACTGAAGCTTTCTTT. Translation gives CASSDTEAFF.

This chain uses TRBV28 with TRBJ1-1, with D hard to call. Germline V gene lookup returns CDR1 MDHEN and CDR2 SYDVKM. This CDR3 is built from 14 residues. The ends were cut back, 8 bases at V and 4 bases at J, with 17 bases in the middle. CDR3 nucleotides: TGTGCCAGCGAAGACCGGACCGCGGGCACTGAAGCTTTCTTT. Translating gives CASEDRTAGTEAFF. The complete variable domain, with remaining parts taken from reference TRBV28 and TRBJ1-1, reads DVKVTQSSRYLVKRTGEKVFLECVQDMDHENMFWYRQDPGLGLRLIYFSYDVKMKEKGDIPEGYSVSREKKERFSLILESASTNQTSMYLCASEDRTAGTEAFFGQGTRLTVV.

This rearrangement joins TRBV25-1 to TRBJ1-1, with 9 nucleotides matching TRBD1. CDR1 MGHDK and CDR2 SYGVNS come from the germline V gene. This CDR3 is 14 amino acids long. Trimming cost V 2 bases and J 8 bases; bases outside gene matches: 6. The CDR3 DNA is TGTGCCAGCAGTGAAGGGAAGGGACAGGGAGAAGCTTTCTTT. Translation gives CASSEGKGQGEAFF.

The chain combines TRBV5-1 with TRBJ1-1; D ambiguous. The CDR3 runs 15 residues. In germline, CDR1 is SGHRS, CDR2 YFSETQ. The germline V and J ends were trimmed by 4 bases and 5 bases, with 18 bases remaining between them. The CDR3 spells CASSIADYAITEAFF. The CDR3 DNA reads as TGCGCCAGCAGCATTGCGGACTACGCGATAACTGAAGCTTTCTTT.

CDR3 nucleotides: TGTGCCAGCTCACCACCGAGCTCCTACGAGCAGTACTTC. Residues: CASSPPSSYEQYF. The chain combines TRBV18 with TRBJ2-7, with D unresolved. Looked up from germline, CDR1 is KGHSH and CDR2 is LQKENI. V lost 0 bases and J 0 bases, leaving 3 bases between the germline ends. This CDR3 has 13 amino acids. Based on the CDR3 plus reference TRBV18 and TRBJ2-7, the full variable domain is NAGVMQNPRHLVRRRGQEARLRCSPMKGHSHVYWYRQLPEEGLKFMVYLQKENIIDESGMPKERFSAEFPKEGPSILRIQQVVRGDSAAYFCASSPPSSYEQYFGPGTRLTVT.

The genes are TRBV20-1 and TRBJ2-7, with 9 bases aligning to TRBD1. Per germline, CDR1 DFQATT and CDR2 SNEGSKA (reference sequence). The CDR3 covers 11 residues. The V segment lost 6 bases and the J segment 9 bases; nucleotides outside the gene matches: 6. This CDR3 reads CSARTGVGQYF. The CDR3, as DNA: TGCAGTGCCAGGACAGGGGTTGGGCAGTACTTC.

The chain combines TRBV11-2 with TRBJ2-7; TRBD2 agrees at 13 bases. There are 15 residues in the CDR3. V dropped 6 bases and J dropped 3; count of bases not matched to a gene: 5. Germline V gene lookup returns CDR1 SGHAT and CDR2 FQNNGV. The CDR3 DNA reads as TGTGCCAGCAGTCGAACTAGCGGGGGGGGCTACGAGCAGTACTTC. Amino acid sequence: CASSRTSGGGYEQYF.

The chain couples TRBV7-8 to TRBJ1-4; D may be TRBD1 (5 bases). Trimming stripped 8 bases from V and 5 bases from J, with 27 bases between. The germline V gene has CDR1 SGHVS and CDR2 FQNEAQ. This CDR3 region has 18 residues. The CDR3: CASFPVQVLLEQNEKLFF. CDR3 in DNA: TGTGCCAGCTTTCCAGTACAGGTCCTTCTGGAGCAGAATGAAAAACTGTTTTTT.

The chain combines TRBV15 with TRBJ2-1; 8 bases match TRBD2. V dropped 0 bases and J dropped 2; count of bases not matched to a gene: 6. The germline gives CDR1 LNHNV, CDR2 YYDKDF (reference sequence). CDR3 length: 17 amino acids. The CDR3 loop is CATSREISGTTYNEQFF. DNA for the CDR3: TGTGCCACCAGCAGAGAGATTAGCGGGACCACCTACAATGAGCAGTTCTTC.

This chain links TRBV29-1 with TRBJ2-7; TRBD2 aligns across 9 bases. The germline CDR1 and CDR2 sequences are SQVTM and ANQGSEA. J was trimmed by 5 bases and V by 6 bases; bases with no gene match: 5. There are 12 residues in the CDR3. Written as DNA, the CDR3 is TGCAGCGTGCGGACTAGCGCCCACGAGCAGTACTTC. This translates into CSVRTSAHEQYF.

This chain uses TRBV7-2 with TRBJ2-4; D is undetermined. V was clipped by 4 bases and J by 8 bases, with 15 bases between them. The CDR3 has 14 residues. Per the germline V gene, CDR1 is SGHTA and CDR2 is FQGNSA. The CDR3 nucleotides are TGTGCCAGCAGCTCCCCCTCCGGTGTGGACATTCAGTACTTC. Protein: CASSSPSGVDIQYF.

This chain uses TRBV28 with TRBJ1-1, with TRBD1 matching 11 bases. The CDR3 has 15 amino acids. The V gene end was trimmed by 9 bases and the J gene end by 4 bases; junction bases not matched to a gene: 10. Germline V gene lookup returns CDR1 MDHEN and CDR2 SYDVKM. In DNA form, the CDR3 reads TGTGCCAGTAGGGGACAGGGGGGATGGAGCACTGAAGCTTTCTTT. It yields the protein CASRGQGGWSTEAFF.

The V gene is TRBV7-6, the J gene TRBJ2-3, with D possibly being TRBD1 (5 bases). CDR1 and CDR2 (germline): SGHVS, FNYEAQ. This CDR3 spans 16 amino acids. Trimming shortened V by 2 bases and J by 6 bases, and 18 bases separated the two germline ends. The CDR3 loop is CASSLSVSGKGDTQYF. The CDR3 region has the DNA TGTGCCAGCAGCTTATCTGTCTCAGGGAAAGGGGATACGCAGTATTTT.

V gene TRBV4-1 combines with J gene TRBJ1-1; 11 bases agree with TRBD1. Germline V CDR1 and CDR2: MGHRA, YSYEKL. The CDR3 spans 17 residues. With 2 bases clipped from V and 0 bases from J, the junction kept 5 bases outside the gene matches. The CDR3 is CASSQSGQGALNTEAFF. CDR3 in DNA: TGCGCCAGCAGCCAATCTGGACAGGGGGCCCTGAACACTGAAGCTTTCTTT.

The rearrangement links TRBV6-6 to TRBJ1-1, with D perhaps matching TRBD1 (5 bases). Per the germline V gene, CDR1 is MNHNY and CDR2 is SVGAGI (reference sequence). The CDR3 extends over 13 amino acids. The ends were cut back, 5 bases at V and 4 bases at J, with 11 bases in the middle. CDR3 nucleotides: TGTGCCAGCAGTCGGGACGGGGGCACTGAAGCTTTCTTT. Its translation: CASSRDGGTEAFF.

The chain has TRBV4-2 and TRBJ2-3, with 9 nucleotides matching TRBD2. The CDR3 is 17 amino acids. V lost 1 base and J lost 5; bases outside the gene matches: 10. CDR1 LGHNA and CDR2 YNFKEQ come from the germline V gene. CDR3 region: CASSQGEVAGAGDTQYF. The DNA of the CDR3 is TGTGCCAGCAGCCAAGGGGAAGTAGCGGGAGCGGGAGATACGCAGTATTTT.

The chain is built from TRBV10-2 and TRBJ2-5; 10 bases line up with TRBD2. This CDR3 spans 15 amino acids. From germline, CDR1 is WSHSY and CDR2 SAAADI. Trimming took 6 bases from V and 5 from J; bases not matched to a gene: 9. The CDR3 bases are TGCGCCAGCAGGCCGGGACTAGCGTTGGGGGAGACCCAGTACTTC. Translated, it gives CASRPGLALGETQYF.

With regard to this clone: Other DNA sequences in the sample encode the same CDR3. V is TRBV11-2 and J is TRBJ2-7, with D perhaps matching TRBD1 (5 bases). Trimming took 2 bases from V and 7 from J, leaving 15 bases between them. The CDR3 sequence is 14 residues long. CDR1 and CDR2 from the germline V gene are SGHAT and FQNNGV. This CDR3 reads CASSLPRGPGEQYF. As DNA, the CDR3 is TGTGCCAGCAGCTTACCAAGGGGCCCGGGTGAGCAGTACTTC. The whole variable domain, remainder taken from reference TRBV11-2 and TRBJ2-7, is EAGVAQSPRYKIIEKRQSVAFWCNPISGHATLYWYQQILGQGPKLLIQFQNNGVVDDSQLPKDRFSAERLKGVDSTLKIQPAKLEDSAVYLCASSLPRGPGEQYFGPGTRLTVT.

J is TRBJ2-5 and V is TRBV18; TRBD1 matches at 7 bases. The CDR3 runs to 13 residues. J was trimmed by 11 bases and V by 4 bases; bases with no gene match: 10. Germline CDR1 and CDR2: KGHSH and LQKENI. The CDR3 protein is CASSQSRDREQYF. As DNA, the CDR3 is TGTGCCAGCTCACAATCACGAGACAGGGAGCAGTACTTC. Full variable domain (rest looked up from reference TRBV18 and TRBJ2-5): NAGVMQNPRHLVRRRGQEARLRCSPMKGHSHVYWYRQLPEEGLKFMVYLQKENIIDESGMPKERFSAEFPKEGPSILRIQQVVRGDSAAYFCASSQSRDREQYFGPGTRLLVL.

The chain carries TRBV15 and TRBJ2-1; TRBD2 aligns across 8 bases. The CDR3 extends over 14 amino acids. Per germline, CDR1 LNHNV and CDR2 YYDKDF (reference sequence). Unmatched junction bases numbered 0, after V lost 1 base and J lost 4 bases. The CDR3 spells CATSRVAGYNEQFF. CDR3 DNA sequence: TGTGCCACCAGCAGAGTAGCGGGGTACAATGAGCAGTTCTTC.

In DNA form, the CDR3 reads TGTGCCAGCAGTACCCGTAGATCATCAGATACGCAGTATTTT. As protein: CASSTRRSSDTQYF. The chain employs TRBV27 and TRBJ2-3; D ambiguous. V lost 5 bases to trimming and J lost 4 bases, with 13 bases between them. CDR3 length: 14 amino acids. The germline CDR1 and CDR2 sequences are MNHEY and SMNVEV (reference sequence).

The V call is TRBV15, the J call TRBJ1-2; D is undetermined. The germline V gene has CDR1 LNHNV and CDR2 YYDKDF (reference sequence). This CDR3 is 14 amino acids long. Trimming shortened V by 0 bases and J by 0 bases, and 5 bases separated the two germline ends. The CDR3 DNA reads TGTGCCACCAGCAGAGATCCTACTAACTATGGCTACACCTTC. Translated: CATSRDPTNYGYTF. Filled out from reference TRBV15 and TRBJ1-2, the complete variable domain reads DAMVIQNPRYQVTQFGKPVTLSCSQTLNHNVMYWYQQKSSQAPKLLFHYYDKDFNNEADTPDNFQSRRPNTSFCFLDIRSPGLGDTAMYLCATSRDPTNYGYTFGSGTRLTVV.

This chain connects TRBV7-2 to TRBJ2-7; 8 positions agree with TRBD1. Germline V CDR1 and CDR2: SGHTA, FQGNSA. This CDR3 region has 14 residues. Unmatched junction bases numbered 1, after V lost 1 base and J lost 2 bases. The CDR3 region has the DNA TGTGCCAGCAGCTTAGACAGGGGGACCTACGAGCAGTACTTC. It translates to CASSLDRGTYEQYF.

V usage is TRBV30 and J usage is TRBJ1-3, with D uncertain. The length of the CDR3 is 15 residues. Germline V gene lookup returns CDR1 GTSNPN and CDR2 SVGIG (reference sequence). V was trimmed by 4 bases and J by 2 bases, leaving 15 bases between them. CDR3 residues: CAWKVLGSTGNTIYF. DNA of the CDR3: TGTGCCTGGAAAGTTCTGGGGAGTACTGGAAACACCATATATTTT.

This sequence joins TRBV6-5 and TRBJ2-1, with TRBD2 matching 14 bases. The germline V gene has CDR1 MNHEY and CDR2 SVGAGI. The CDR3 is made up of 15 amino acids. The V and J ends lost 5 bases and 8 bases, in that order; junction bases with no gene match: 5. The CDR3 reads CASSLGLAGEDEQFF. As DNA, the CDR3 is TGTGCCAGCAGTCTGGGACTAGCGGGAGAGGATGAGCAGTTCTTC.

The rearrangement joins TRBV6-5 to TRBJ2-2, with TRBD1 identical over 8 bases. Germline V CDR1 and CDR2: MNHEY, SVGAGI. This CDR3 is 16 amino acids long. V was pared by 2 bases and J by 5 bases, with 7 bases of the junction left unmatched. In DNA, the CDR3 is TGTGCCAGCAGTTACCCAGGGACAGGTGGTACCGGGGAGCTGTTTTTT. It is translated as CASSYPGTGGTGELFF.